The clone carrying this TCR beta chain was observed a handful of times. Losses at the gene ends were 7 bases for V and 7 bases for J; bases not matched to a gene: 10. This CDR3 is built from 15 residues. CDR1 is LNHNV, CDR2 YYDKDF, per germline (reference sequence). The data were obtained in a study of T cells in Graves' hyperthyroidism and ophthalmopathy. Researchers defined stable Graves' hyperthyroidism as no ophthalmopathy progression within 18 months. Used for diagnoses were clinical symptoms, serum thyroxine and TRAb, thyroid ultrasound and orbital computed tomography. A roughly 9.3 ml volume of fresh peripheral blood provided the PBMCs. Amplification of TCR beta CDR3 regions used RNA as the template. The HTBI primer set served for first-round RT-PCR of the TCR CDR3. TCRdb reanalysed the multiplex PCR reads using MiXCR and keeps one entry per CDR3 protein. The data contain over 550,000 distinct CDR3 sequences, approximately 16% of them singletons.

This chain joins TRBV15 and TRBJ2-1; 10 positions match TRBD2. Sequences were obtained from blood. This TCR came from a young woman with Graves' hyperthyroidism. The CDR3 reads CATTPKTSGWNEQFF. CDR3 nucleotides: TGTGCCACCACCCCGAAGACTAGCGGGTGGAATGAGCAGTTCTTC.